A selection of T cell receptor beta chains follows, all from one sample in a study of identical twins. One entry per CDR3 protein results from TCRdb running MiXCR on the 5' RACE reads. The profile shows around 1.7 million distinct CDR3 sequences, under 35% of them singletons. What was sequenced was cord blood. The receptors here all came from a newborn girl in good health. Each CDR3 is given without its conserved first and last residue.

J gene | V gene | CDR3 protein
TRBJ1-1 | TRBV2 | ASSPIGRDTEAF
TRBJ2-7 | TRBV12-3/TRBV12-4 | ASRKTSPRSNEQY
TRBJ1-5 | TRBV20-1 | SASPGRGYSNQPQH
TRBJ2-2 | TRBV5-1 | ASSPVLGSGELF
TRBJ2-3 | TRBV4-2 | ASSPGDYNTDTQY
TRBJ2-1 | TRBV5-5 | ASRTMGLAAYNEQF
TRBJ2-3 | TRBV20-1 | SASTRLASQY
TRBJ1-2 | TRBV21-1 | ASSKDERGSYGYT
TRBJ2-7 | TRBV28 | ASSAQGAPYEQY
TRBJ2-5 | TRBV10-3 | AISVGERETQY
TRBJ2-7 | TRBV6-2/TRBV6-3 | ASSYFGGSSYEQY
TRBJ1-5 | TRBV12-3/TRBV12-4 | ASTFREYDYLNQPQH
TRBJ1-2 | TRBV6-5 | ASSSPSRTETYGYT
TRBJ1-2 | TRBV12-3/TRBV12-4 | ASSFGDSDYDYT
TRBJ2-3 | TRBV9 | ASSVEPQSTDTQY
TRBJ2-5 | TRBV20-1 | SARGRGRGGTQY
TRBJ1-5 | TRBV23-1 | ASSQSWGGHNQPQH
TRBJ2-2 | TRBV12-3/TRBV12-4 | ASSPGTRYTGELF
TRBJ1-1 | TRBV27 | ASTTSGGSAF
TRBJ1-1 | TRBV4-1 | ASSQGHFRQLNTEAF
TRBJ2-1 | TRBV6-1 | ASSEKASYNEQF
TRBJ1-1 | TRBV6-1 | ASTQDGGSEREAF
TRBJ1-2 | TRBV5-1 | ASSPTPTGDRSYGYT
TRBJ2-5 | TRBV11-2 | ASSLDWTGSANEQY